The text below deals with one T cell receptor (beta chain). The antigen it recognizes is unknown. Nothing much larger sits one base from this clone, and base qualities are not available. Genomic DNA was isolated from the sorted cells so that the TCRbeta CDR3 region could be sequenced. TCRbeta CDR3 regions were sequenced using the immunoSEQ Assay. TCRdb carries this immuneACCESS record with in-frame sequences only. Its versions omit some clonotypes, under half of them owing to an unresolved V gene in the studies checked, with the rest unexplained. For this sample the table gives approximately 17,000 clones, of which about 93% were detected only once. Approximately 28% of the sample lies in the top ten. The trial excluded patients who had a history of autoimmune disease or who were on systemic immunosuppression. In every dose cohort, peripheral blood was drawn for TCR sequencing at baseline, cycle 4 day 1, and cycle 7 day 1. The samples were drawn from a first-in-human, open-label, multicenter phase I dose-escalation trial of ivuxolimab. Adults with locally advanced or metastatic melanoma, renal cell carcinoma, hepatocellular carcinoma or head and neck squamous cell carcinoma were enrolled in the trial. CD4+ and CD8+ T cells were sorted separately from peripheral blood before TCR sequencing.

The data are from a study of OX40 agonist ivuxolimab in advanced cancers. Regarding the study in general: The costimulatory receptor OX40 (CD134) was targeted by ivuxolimab, a fully human IgG2 agonistic monoclonal antibody. Intravenous ivuxolimab was administered to patients every 2 weeks at six dose levels: 0.01, 0.1, 0.3, 1.5, 3 and 10 mg/kg. Of the 50 to 55 dose-escalation patients, hepatocellular carcinoma was present in approximately 20, melanoma in around 15, renal cell carcinoma in 9 and head and neck cancer in 9. In the dose-escalation cohort, 75% to 85% of patients were male, and the mean age was approximately 60 years with a range of roughly 20 to 79. Patients were allowed to have had prior anti-PD-1, anti-PD-L1 or anti-CTLA-4 therapy, and 40% to 45% of the dose-escalation patients had been treated with checkpoint inhibitors. Partial responses occurred in three dose-escalation patients: two with cutaneous melanoma and one with hepatocellular carcinoma. Peripheral TCRbeta sequencing was intended to test whether TCR sequence diversity was altered and clonal T-cell expansion was caused by ivuxolimab. The paper covers the monotherapy dose-escalation part of the phase I ivuxolimab trial, which included N ≈ 50 patients. Overall study outcomes, separate from this receptor: Low levels of normalized T-cell clonal expansion were also seen in some patients who did not respond. The antigen specificity of the clonally expanded peripheral T cells was not determined. After ivuxolimab, more expanded clones were found on average in CD8+ T cells than in CD4+ T cells. At doses from 0.1 to 3.0 mg/kg, clonal expansion was seen in both CD4+ and CD8+ blood T cells between baseline and week 6. In partial responders in the 0.1-3.0 mg/kg groups, normalized peripheral clonal expansion was found to be among the lowest, especially among CD8+ T cells.

CDR1 is given as LNHNV and CDR2 as YYDKDF, both from the germline V gene (reference sequence). V is cut by 0 bases and J by 6 bases, and the space between the germline ends is 6 bases. The CDR3, from cysteine to phenylalanine, totals 12 residues. Only the CDR3 part of the read is kept: 36 bases, read in frame from the first base. The sequence is built from TRBV15 and TRBJ2-7; TRBD1 is a possible D gene, resting on 5 matching bases. The receptor was derived from an adult with an advanced solid tumor such as melanoma, head and neck, liver or kidney cancer. Sequencing used CD4+ or CD8+ T cells sorted from blood, obtained in a trial of the OX40 agonist ivuxolimab. The CDR3 in this case is CATSREGLEQYF. The sequenced DNA: TGTGCCACCAGCAGAGAGGGGCTCGAGCAGTACTTC.